These 5 T cell receptor beta chains were sequenced from one sample in a study of liver allograft versus peripheral blood T cells. Study-level information: Transplanted-liver and recipient peripheral blood T cell receptor repertoires were compared.

TCRdb analysed the reads with MiXCR anew, one entry per CDR3 protein. The sample holds some 7,700 distinct CDR3 sequences, 16% seen once. The receptor set was obtained from a human patient who had a liver transplant. Some T cells may trace back to the graft donor.

By sample fraction, this clonotype is medium-sized (0.01 to 0.1%). The chain combines TRBV18 with TRBJ2-1; 10 bases map to TRBD2. The CDR3 is 15 residues long. CDR1 is KGHSH, CDR2 LQKENI, per germline. V trimming: 3 bases; J trimming: 2 bases; junction bases outside the gene matches: 1. The CDR3 DNA follows: TGTGCCAGCTCACCCACTAGCGGGGCCTACAATGAGCAGTTCTTC. Translated: CASSPTSGAYNEQFF.

This clonotype came up a few times. The chain recombines TRBV6-5 with TRBJ1-3; the D is unclear. The germline V gene encodes CDR1 MNHEY and CDR2 SVGAGI. V was trimmed by 6 bases and J by 9 bases, leaving 12 bases between them. This CDR3 is built from 12 residues. The CDR3 region is CASSPIPGTIYF. The DNA of the CDR3 is TGTGCCAGCAGCCCAATACCGGGCACCATATATTTT.

In its sample, this clonotype is medium-sized. The J gene is TRBJ1-1, the V gene TRBV6-1; a possible D gene is TRBD1 (5 bases). CDR1 and CDR2 (germline): MNHNS, SASEGT. This CDR3 has 18 residues. V dropped 11 bases and J dropped 3 bases, with 31 bases sitting between them. The CDR3 spells CAVHGAAPHSGLYTEAFF. CDR3 nucleotide sequence: TGTGCCGTCCACGGGGCCGCGCCTCATAGCGGTTTATACACTGAAGCTTTCTTT.

There are many counts of this clonotype. The chain uses TRBV6-6 and TRBJ2-1; 9 bases map to TRBD2. This CDR3 region has 15 residues. The germline V gene encodes CDR1 MNHNY and CDR2 SVGAGI (reference sequence). J lost 6 bases, V lost 2 bases, and 5 bases had no gene match. The CDR3 bases are TGTGCCAGCAGTTACCGACTAGCGGATTCCAATGAGCAGTTCTTC. Protein sequence: CASSYRLADSNEQFF.

By frequency in the sample, this clonotype is medium-sized (0.01 to 0.1%). This sequence joins TRBV28 and TRBJ1-1; 9 bases agree with TRBD1. The trim removed 7 bases at V and 5 bases at J, leaving 8 bases unmatched. Germline V CDR1 and CDR2: MDHEN, SYDVKM. The CDR3 contains 14 residues. The CDR3 sequence is CASTLGTGRTEAFF. CDR3 bases: TGTGCCAGCACCCTTGGGACAGGGAGGACTGAAGCTTTCTTT.